The clone carrying this T cell receptor (beta chain) was seen more than once but under ten times. The record originates from a study of blood T cell repertoires in COVID-19. The wider study: Samples came from the United States, Italy and Spain, spanning acute and convalescent COVID-19. In each case, the material was cDNA or gDNA derived from T cells, B-cell-depleted T cells, or PBMCs.

Authors' data handling: Using reference gene primer amplification, nucleated cell counts were estimated. Here immunoSEQ multiplex PCR was the method, and the copy in TCRdb shows in-frame clones only, minus some. For V, J and clone size, that table is used; D and trimming come from the DNA. The sample lists approximately 230,000 clones, around 83% occurring once. The junction had 5 bases not matched to a gene; V was cut back by 5 bases and J by 2 bases. The CDR3 extends over 15 amino acids. CDR1 SGHDN and CDR2 FVKESK come from the germline V gene. This rearrangement joins TRBV14 to TRBJ2-1; 8 bases are a match to TRBD1. Sequenced: peripheral blood. This TCR was recovered from an elderly man with acute or convalescent COVID-19. For the CDR3, the DNA is TGTGCCAGCAGCGTAGACAGGGGCCCCTACAATGAGCAGTTCTTC. Its translation: CASSVDRGPYNEQFF.